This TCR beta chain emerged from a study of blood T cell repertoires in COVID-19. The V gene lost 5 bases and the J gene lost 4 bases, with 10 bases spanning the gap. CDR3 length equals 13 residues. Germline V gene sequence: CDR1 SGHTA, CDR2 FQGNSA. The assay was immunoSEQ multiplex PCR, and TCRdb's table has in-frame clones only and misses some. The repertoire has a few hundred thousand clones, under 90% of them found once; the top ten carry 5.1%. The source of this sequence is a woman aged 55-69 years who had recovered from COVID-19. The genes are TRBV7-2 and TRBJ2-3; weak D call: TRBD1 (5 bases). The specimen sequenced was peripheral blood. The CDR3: CASSPGRADTQYF. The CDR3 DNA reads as TGTGCCAGCAGCCCGGGCAGGGCAGATACGCAGTATTTT. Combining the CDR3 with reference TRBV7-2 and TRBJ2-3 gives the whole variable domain GAGVSQSPSNKVTEKGKDVELRCDPISGHTALYWYRQSLGQGLEFLIYFQGNSAPDKSGLPSDRFSAERTGGSVSTLTIQRTQQEDSAVYLCASSPGRADTQYFGPGTRLTVL.